This T cell receptor beta chain stems from a study of human T cells and chemical hapten exposure. With regard to this clonotype: Its specificity is unknown.

Time point of the sample: pre-sensitization, week 0. Documented treatment: therapeutic diphenylcyclopropenone sensitization with weekly scalp DPC. Donors were 18 to 70-year-old alopecia patients suitable for DPC. The length of the CDR3 is 15 residues. CDR1 is MNHNS and CDR2 is SASEGT in the germline V gene. The trim removed 5 bases at V and 1 base at J, leaving 3 bases unmatched. Points from the study as a whole: Large CDR3 similarity clusters arose significantly more often from expanded TCRs than from controls.

Individual cDNA molecules each carried unique molecular identifiers attached by the library. As handled by the study authors: 90,000 to 100,000 TCRs per sample was the median, with a range of roughly 20,000 to 700,000. TCRdb recomputed calls from the RACE reads with MiXCR, one row per CDR3 protein. The V and J calls here are based on TCRdb, not the publication. Among more than 55,000 distinct CDR3 sequences listed, around 11% were seen once. The V and J genes are TRBV6-1 and TRBJ2-5; 11 nucleotides align to TRBD1. This sample comprised whole blood, obtained in connection with sensitization to the hapten diphenylcyclopropenone (DPC). The origin of this receptor is a woman aged 40 to 55 with alopecia areata. Some clones in this sample may be carry-over from other donors' samples. The CDR3, as DNA: TGTGCCAGCAGTCCGGGACAGGGGGGCCAAGAGACCCAGTACTTC. Protein: CASSPGQGGQETQYF.